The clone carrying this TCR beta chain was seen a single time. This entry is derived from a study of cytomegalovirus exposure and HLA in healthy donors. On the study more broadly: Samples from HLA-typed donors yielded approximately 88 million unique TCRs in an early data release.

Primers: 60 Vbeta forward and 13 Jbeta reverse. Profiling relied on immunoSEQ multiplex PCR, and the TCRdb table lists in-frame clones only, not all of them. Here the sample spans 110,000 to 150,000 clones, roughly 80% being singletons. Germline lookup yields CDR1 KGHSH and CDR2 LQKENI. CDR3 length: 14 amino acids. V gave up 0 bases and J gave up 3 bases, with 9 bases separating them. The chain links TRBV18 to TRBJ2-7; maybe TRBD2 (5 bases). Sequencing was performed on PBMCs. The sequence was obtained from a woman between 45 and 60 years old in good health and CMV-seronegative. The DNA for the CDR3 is TGTGCCAGCTCACCACCCGTGGGAGACTACGAGCAGTACTTC. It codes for CASSPPVGDYEQYF.